This T cell receptor (beta chain) was sequenced in a study of glioma-infiltrating T cells after dendritic cell vaccination. The overall study: Glioblastoma patients came from Phase I and II dendritic cell vaccination trials. Study results and limitations: Survival was not directly related to TCR clonality in these patients. Complete blood and tumor specimen sets were limited to few patients.

Time point specified: after dendritic cell vaccination, including at tumor progression/relapse. PBMC were collected before vaccination, two weeks after the third vaccination, and at progression. With regard to this clone: Its antigen remains unidentified.

Sequencing used immunoSEQ multiplex PCR; TCRdb keeps in-frame clones, though not all of them. The sample has 50,000 to 55,000 clones, around 91% seen once. Here the sequenced sample was blood, taken after dendritic cell vaccination. The clonotype comes from a human donor with glioblastoma.

As DNA, the CDR3 is TGTGCCAGCAGTTTAGGGTTAGCGGGCCGCACAGATACGCAGTATTTT. This translates into CASSLGLAGRTDTQYF. The chain employs TRBV28 and TRBJ2-3; TRBD2 matches at 7 bases. The CDR3 is 16 residues long. V gave up 2 bases and J gave up 1 base; unmatched junction bases: 6. Germline lookup yields CDR1 MDHEN and CDR2 SYDVKM.